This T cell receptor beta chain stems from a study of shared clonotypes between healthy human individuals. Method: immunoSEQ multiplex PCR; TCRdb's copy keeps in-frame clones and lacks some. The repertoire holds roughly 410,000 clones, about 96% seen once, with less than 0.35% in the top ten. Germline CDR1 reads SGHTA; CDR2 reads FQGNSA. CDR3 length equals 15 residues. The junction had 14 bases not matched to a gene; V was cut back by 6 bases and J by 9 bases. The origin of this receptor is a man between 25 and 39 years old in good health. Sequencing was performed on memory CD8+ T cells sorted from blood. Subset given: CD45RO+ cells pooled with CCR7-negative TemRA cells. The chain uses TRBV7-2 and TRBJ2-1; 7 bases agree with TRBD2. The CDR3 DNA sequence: TGTGCCAGCAGTATTGAGGCGGGAGTGTCAATTGAGCAGTTCTTC. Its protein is CASSIEAGVSIEQFF.